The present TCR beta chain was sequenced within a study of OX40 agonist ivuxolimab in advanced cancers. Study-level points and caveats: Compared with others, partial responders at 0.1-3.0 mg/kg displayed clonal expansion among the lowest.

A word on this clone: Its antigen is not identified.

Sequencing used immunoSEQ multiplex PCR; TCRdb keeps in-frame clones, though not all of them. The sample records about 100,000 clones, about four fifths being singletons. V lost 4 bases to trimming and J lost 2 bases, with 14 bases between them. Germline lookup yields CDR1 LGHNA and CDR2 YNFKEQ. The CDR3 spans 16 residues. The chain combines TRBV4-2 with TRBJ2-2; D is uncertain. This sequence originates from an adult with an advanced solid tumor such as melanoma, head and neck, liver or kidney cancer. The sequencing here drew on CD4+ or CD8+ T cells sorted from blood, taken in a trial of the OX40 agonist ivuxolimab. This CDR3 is CASSPTGVLNTGELFF. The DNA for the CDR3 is TGTGCCAGCAGCCCTACCGGTGTCTTAAACACCGGGGAGCTGTTTTTT.